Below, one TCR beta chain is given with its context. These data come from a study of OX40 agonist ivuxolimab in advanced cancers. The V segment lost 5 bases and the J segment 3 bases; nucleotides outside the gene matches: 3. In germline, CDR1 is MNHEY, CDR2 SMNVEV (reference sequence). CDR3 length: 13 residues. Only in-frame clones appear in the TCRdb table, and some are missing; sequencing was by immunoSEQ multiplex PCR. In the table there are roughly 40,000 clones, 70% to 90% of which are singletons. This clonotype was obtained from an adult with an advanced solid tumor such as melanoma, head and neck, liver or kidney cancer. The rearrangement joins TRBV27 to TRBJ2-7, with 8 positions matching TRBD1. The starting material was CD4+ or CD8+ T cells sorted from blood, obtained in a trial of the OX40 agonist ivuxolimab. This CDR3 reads CASSAGQVYEQYF. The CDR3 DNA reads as TGTGCCAGCAGTGCGGGACAGGTCTACGAGCAGTACTTC.